The 18 T cell receptor beta chains listed next were all sequenced from one sample in a study of CD8 T cells in Susac syndrome. An input of roughly 0.5 to 1 ug of RNA was subjected to reverse transcription using random hexamers. TCRdb re-called the immunoSEQ multiplex PCR reads with MiXCR, one entry per CDR3 protein. The sample holds 200,000 or so distinct CDR3 sequences, about 94% seen once. The sequenced material came from CD4+ T cells from PBMCs. These receptors came from a human donor with multiple sclerosis.

The gene calls are TRBV7-6 and TRBJ2-3, with D hard to call. V was shortened by 5 bases and J by 2 bases, with 11 bases between the two germline ends. The CDR3 covers 14 residues. The V gene's germline CDR1 is SGHVS and CDR2 FNYEAQ. CDR3 bases: TGTGCCAGCAGCGTAGGGTCCCACACAGATACGCAGTATTTT. Translating it yields CASSVGSHTDTQYF.

This rearrangement joins TRBV7-8 to TRBJ2-1; D is uncertain. V was clipped by 6 bases and J by 0 bases, with 12 bases between them. This CDR3 contains 15 residues. Germline V gene data show CDR1 as SGHVS and CDR2 as FQNEAQ. This chain's CDR3 is CASSSAYSSYNEQFF. Written as DNA, the CDR3 is TGTGCCAGCAGTTCAGCGTACTCCTCCTACAATGAGCAGTTCTTC.

J is TRBJ1-2 and V is TRBV30; 9 bases agree with TRBD1. CDR1 and CDR2 from the germline V gene are GTSNPN and SVGIG (reference sequence). V shed 3 bases and J 8 bases; nucleotides not matched to a gene: 7. CDR3 size: 13 residues. CDR3 DNA sequence: TGTGCCTGGAGCGGGACAGGGTTCGGCGGCTACACCTTC. Protein sequence: CAWSGTGFGGYTF.

The chain couples TRBV20-1 to TRBJ2-7; D gene unclear. The CDR3 spans 13 residues. Germline V CDR1 and CDR2: DFQATT, SNEGSKA (reference sequence). Trimming removed 0 bases from V and 1 base from J, with 7 bases in between. Written as DNA, the CDR3 is TGCAGTGCTAGAGAGCCGACTTCCTACGAGCAGTACTTC. Translation: CSAREPTSYEQYF.

This clonotype was seen just once. V usage is TRBV6-5 and J usage is TRBJ2-7; D may be TRBD1 or TRBD2 (6 bases each). The CDR3 totals 18 residues. The V gene lost 2 bases and the J gene lost 6 bases, with 26 bases spanning the gap. CDR1 MNHEY and CDR2 SVGAGI come from the germline V gene. The CDR3 reads CASSYGGPGRLLPFEQYF. The DNA of the CDR3 is TGTGCCAGCAGTTACGGGGGGCCGGGACGCCTACTTCCGTTCGAGCAGTACTTC.

The rearrangement joins TRBV20-1 to TRBJ2-3; no clear D gene. Per the germline V gene, CDR1 is DFQATT and CDR2 is SNEGSKA (reference sequence). Between the trimmed V and J ends, which lost 6 bases and 8 bases, there was a span of 18 bases. The CDR3 runs 13 residues. CDR3 sequence reads: CSARRPPKGTQYF. The CDR3 DNA reads as TGCAGTGCGAGAAGGCCCCCTAAGGGTACGCAGTATTTT.

The J gene is TRBJ1-6, the V gene TRBV7-9; no firm D call. The germline gives CDR1 SEHNR, CDR2 FQNEAQ (reference sequence). The CDR3 has 17 residues. V was trimmed by 3 bases and J by 7 bases, leaving 19 bases between them. The CDR3 loop is CASSFGLADSWNSPLHF. The DNA for the CDR3 is TGTGCCAGCAGCTTTGGCCTCGCTGACTCCTGGAATTCACCCCTCCACTTT.

This clonotype has a single count. The rearrangement joins TRBV5-1 to TRBJ2-2, with unresolved D. The CDR3 is 15 amino acids. The germline V gene has CDR1 SGHRS and CDR2 YFSETQ. The V gene lost 4 bases and the J gene lost 3 bases, with 13 bases spanning the gap. CDR3 region: CASSPALGYTGELFF. The CDR3 coding sequence is TGCGCCAGCAGCCCCGCGCTGGGGTACACCGGGGAGCTGTTTTTT. Based on the CDR3 plus reference TRBV5-1 and TRBJ2-2, the full variable domain is KAGVTQTPRYLIKTRGQQVTLSCSPISGHRSVSWYQQTPGQGLQFLFEYFSETQRNKGNFPGRFSGRQFSNSRSEMNVSTLELGDSALYLCASSPALGYTGELFFGEGSRLTVL.

This chain connects TRBV14 to TRBJ2-5; TRBD2 matches at 10 bases. Germline CDR1 is SGHDN and CDR2 is FVKESK. V was pared by 4 bases and J by 0 bases, with 11 bases of the junction left unmatched. The CDR3 spans 18 residues. The CDR3 DNA reads TGTGCCAGCAGCCCAATCGCGGGGACTAGCGTATACCAAGAGACCCAGTACTTC. Translated, it gives CASSPIAGTSVYQETQYF.

The chain links TRBV24-1 to TRBJ2-3; D is unclear. Germline-derived CDR1 and CDR2 are KGHDR and SFDVKD. The CDR3 totals 15 residues. Trimming stripped 3 bases from V and 2 bases from J, with 11 bases between. CDR3 sequence reads: CATSDPTGATDTQYF. The CDR3, as DNA: TGTGCCACCAGTGATCCCACGGGTGCCACAGATACGCAGTATTTT.

The chain links TRBV29-1 to TRBJ1-2, with D perhaps matching TRBD1 (5 bases). V was trimmed by 2 bases and J by 4 bases, leaving 11 bases between them. The CDR3 runs to 13 residues. Looked up from germline, CDR1 is SQVTM and CDR2 is ANQGSEA. CDR3: CSVEPPGAYGYTF. DNA of the CDR3: TGCAGCGTTGAACCCCCCGGGGCCTATGGCTACACCTTC.

CDR3 in DNA: TGTGCCAGCAGCTTACAGACGGGTGAAGCTTTCTTT. Protein sequence: CASSLQTGEAFF. This chain joins TRBV7-9 and TRBJ1-1; D gene uncertain. The V end was cut by 2 bases, the J end by 7 bases, with 8 bases between. The CDR3 has 12 residues. The germline CDR1 and CDR2 sequences are SEHNR and FQNEAQ (reference sequence).

CDR3 loop: CASSYTQGIGTDTQYF. The CDR3 coding sequence is TGTGCCAGCAGTTATACCCAGGGGATTGGCACAGATACGCAGTATTTT. The rearrangement links TRBV6-6 to TRBJ2-3, with D possibly TRBD1 on 6 matching bases. V was cut by 3 bases and J by 1 base, with 14 bases left in between. The CDR3 consists of 16 residues. Germline V gives CDR1 MNHNY, CDR2 SVGAGI (reference sequence).

J is TRBJ2-1 and V is TRBV20-1; 8 bases map to TRBD2. The CDR3 has 16 residues. Losses at the gene ends were 1 base for V and 0 bases for J; bases not matched to a gene: 5. Per the germline V gene, CDR1 is DFQATT and CDR2 is SNEGSKA (reference sequence). The CDR3 DNA reads TGCAGTGCTAGAGTGAGCGGGGGTTACTCCTACAATGAGCAGTTCTTC. This sequence encodes CSARVSGGYSYNEQFF.

This sequence joins TRBV28 and TRBJ2-2, with 8 bases fitting TRBD1. CDR3 length: 14 residues. The V gene end was trimmed by 5 bases and the J gene end by 1 base; junction bases not matched to a gene: 0. Per the germline V gene, CDR1 is MDHEN and CDR2 is SYDVKM. The CDR3 bases are TGTGCCAGCAGTGACAGGGGGAACACCGGGGAGCTGTTTTTT. Translating gives CASSDRGNTGELFF.

The gene calls are TRBV20-1 and TRBJ2-6; TRBD2 is a possible D gene (5 bases). The germline V and J ends were trimmed by 0 bases and 4 bases, with 7 bases remaining between them. This CDR3 is built from 14 residues. The germline CDR1 and CDR2 sequences are DFQATT and SNEGSKA (reference sequence). The CDR3 region has the DNA TGCAGTGCTAGAGATCGGAGGGGGGCCAACGTCCTGACTTTC. Protein product: CSARDRRGANVLTF.

The CDR3 nucleotides read TGCAGCGTTGCTTCGACAGGGGCTAATGAAAAACTGTTTTTT. Encoded protein: CSVASTGANEKLFF. V gene TRBV29-1 combines with J gene TRBJ1-4; TRBD1 matches at 8 bases. This CDR3 is built from 14 residues. After removal of 4 bases from V and 3 bases from J, the junction contained 4 bases not matched to a gene. CDR1 and CDR2 (germline): SQVTM, ANQGSEA.

V gene TRBV20-1 combines with J gene TRBJ2-3, with 8 nucleotides matching TRBD2. V shed 6 bases, J shed 1 base, and the junction held 3 bases outside the gene matches. CDR1 is DFQATT and CDR2 is SNEGSKA in the germline V gene (reference sequence). The CDR3 totals 13 residues. This chain's CDR3 is CSAVSGGTDTQYF. The CDR3 DNA is TGCAGTGCCGTTAGCGGGGGCACAGATACGCAGTATTTT.